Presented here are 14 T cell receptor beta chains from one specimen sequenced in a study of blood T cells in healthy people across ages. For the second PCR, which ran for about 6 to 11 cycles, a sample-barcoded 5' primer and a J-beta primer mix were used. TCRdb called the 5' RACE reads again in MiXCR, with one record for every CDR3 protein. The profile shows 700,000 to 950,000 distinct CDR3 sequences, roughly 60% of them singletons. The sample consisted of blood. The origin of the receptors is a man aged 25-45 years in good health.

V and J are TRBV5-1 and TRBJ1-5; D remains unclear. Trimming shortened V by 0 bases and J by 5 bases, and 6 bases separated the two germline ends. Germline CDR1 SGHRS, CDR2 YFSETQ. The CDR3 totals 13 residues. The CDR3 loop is CASSLEVDQPQHF. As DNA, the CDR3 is TGCGCCAGCAGCTTGGAGGTAGATCAGCCCCAGCATTTT.

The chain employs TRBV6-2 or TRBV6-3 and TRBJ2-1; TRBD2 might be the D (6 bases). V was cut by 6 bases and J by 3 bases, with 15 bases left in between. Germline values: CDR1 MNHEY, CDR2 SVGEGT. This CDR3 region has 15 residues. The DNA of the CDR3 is TGTGCCAGCAGCTCTCTACGGGGGATCTACAATGAGCAGTTCTTC. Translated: CASSSLRGIYNEQFF.

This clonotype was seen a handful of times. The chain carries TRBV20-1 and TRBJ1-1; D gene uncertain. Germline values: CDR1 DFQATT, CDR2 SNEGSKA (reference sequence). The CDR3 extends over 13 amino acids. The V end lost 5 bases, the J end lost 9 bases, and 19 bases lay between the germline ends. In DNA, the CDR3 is TGCAGTGCTCCCCCGACCAGACACATTAAAGCTTTCTTT. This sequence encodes CSAPPTRHIKAFF.

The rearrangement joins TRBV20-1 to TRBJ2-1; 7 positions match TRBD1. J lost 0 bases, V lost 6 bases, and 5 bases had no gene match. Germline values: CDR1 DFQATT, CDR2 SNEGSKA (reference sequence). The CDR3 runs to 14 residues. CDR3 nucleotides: TGCAGTGCCAGGGGGACGTACTCCTACAATGAGCAGTTCTTC. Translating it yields CSARGTYSYNEQFF.

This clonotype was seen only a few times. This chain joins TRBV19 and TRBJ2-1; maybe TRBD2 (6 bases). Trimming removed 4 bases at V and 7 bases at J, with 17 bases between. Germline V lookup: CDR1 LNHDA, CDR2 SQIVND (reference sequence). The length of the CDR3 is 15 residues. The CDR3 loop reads CASSNPGLTKNEQFF. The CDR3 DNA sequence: TGTGCCAGTAGTAACCCGGGACTGACGAAAAATGAGCAGTTCTTC.

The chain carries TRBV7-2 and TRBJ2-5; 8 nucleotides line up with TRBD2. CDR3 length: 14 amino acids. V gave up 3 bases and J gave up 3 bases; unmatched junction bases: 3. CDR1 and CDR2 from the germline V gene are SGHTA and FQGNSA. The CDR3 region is CASSFFGGEETQYF. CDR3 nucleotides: TGTGCCAGCAGCTTCTTCGGGGGGGAAGAGACCCAGTACTTC. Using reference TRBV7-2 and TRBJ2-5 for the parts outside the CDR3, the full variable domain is GAGVSQSPSNKVTEKGKDVELRCDPISGHTALYWYRQSLGQGLEFLIYFQGNSAPDKSGLPSDRFSAERTGGSVSTLTIQRTQQEDSAVYLCASSFFGGEETQYFGPGTRLLVL.

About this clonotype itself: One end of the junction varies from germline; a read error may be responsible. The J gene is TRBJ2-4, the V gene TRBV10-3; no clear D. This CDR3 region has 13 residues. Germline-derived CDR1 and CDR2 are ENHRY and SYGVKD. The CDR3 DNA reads TGTGCCGTCAGTGAAGACACAGCCTACGAGCAGTATTTC. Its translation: CAVSEDTAYEQYF.

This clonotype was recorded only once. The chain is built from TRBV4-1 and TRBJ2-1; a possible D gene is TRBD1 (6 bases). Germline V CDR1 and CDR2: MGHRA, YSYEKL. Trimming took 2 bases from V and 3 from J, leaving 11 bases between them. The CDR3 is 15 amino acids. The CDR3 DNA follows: TGCGCCAGCAGCCAATCCCCGGACAGCTACAATGAGCAGTTCTTC. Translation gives CASSQSPDSYNEQFF.

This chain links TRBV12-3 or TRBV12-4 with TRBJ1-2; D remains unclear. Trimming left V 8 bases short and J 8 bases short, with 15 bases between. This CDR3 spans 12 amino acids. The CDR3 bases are TGTGCCAGCCAGACGGGTTCCTGGGGCTACACCTTC. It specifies CASQTGSWGYTF.

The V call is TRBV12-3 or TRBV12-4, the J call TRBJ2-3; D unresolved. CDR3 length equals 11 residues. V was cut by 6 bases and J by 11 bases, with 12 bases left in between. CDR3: CASRAGWLQYF. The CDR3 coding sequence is TGTGCCAGCAGAGCCGGATGGTTGCAGTATTTT.

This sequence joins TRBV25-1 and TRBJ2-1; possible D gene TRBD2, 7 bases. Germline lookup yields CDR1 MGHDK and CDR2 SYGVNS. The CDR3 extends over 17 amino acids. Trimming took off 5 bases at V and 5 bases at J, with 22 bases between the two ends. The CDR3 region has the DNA TGTGCCAGCAGTCAAACTCTAGGGGGGGAGGAAGACAATGAGCAGTTCTTC. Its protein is CASSQTLGGEEDNEQFF.

The CDR3 bases are TGTGCCACCCGGGGAGGGGCCCACACCGGGGAGCTGTTTTTT. Protein: CATRGGAHTGELFF. This rearrangement joins TRBV6-2 or TRBV6-3 to TRBJ2-2, with 7 positions matching TRBD2. There are 14 residues in the CDR3. The V gene's germline CDR1 is MNHEY and CDR2 SVGEGT. The J segment lost 3 bases and the V segment lost 10 bases, leaving 8 bases of the junction unmatched.

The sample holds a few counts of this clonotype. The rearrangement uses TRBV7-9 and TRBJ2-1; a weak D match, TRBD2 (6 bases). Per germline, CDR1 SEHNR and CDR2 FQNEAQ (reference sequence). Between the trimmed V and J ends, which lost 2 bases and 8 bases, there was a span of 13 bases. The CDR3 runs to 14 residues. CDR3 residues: CASSLSTSLDEQFF. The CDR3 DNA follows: TGTGCCAGCAGCTTAAGCACTAGCTTGGATGAGCAGTTCTTC. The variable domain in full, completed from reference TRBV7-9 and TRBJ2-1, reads DTGVSQNPRHKITKRGQNVTFRCDPISEHNRLYWYRQTLGQGPEFLTYFQNEAQLEKSRLLSDRFSAERPKGSFSTLEIQRTEQGDSAMYLCASSLSTSLDEQFFGPGTRLTVL.

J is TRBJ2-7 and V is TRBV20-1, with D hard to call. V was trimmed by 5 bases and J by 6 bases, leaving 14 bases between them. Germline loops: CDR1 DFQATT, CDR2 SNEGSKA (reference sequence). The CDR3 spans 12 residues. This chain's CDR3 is CSALGPTVEQYF. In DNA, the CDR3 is TGCAGTGCTCTTGGGCCGACGGTCGAGCAGTACTTC.